This T cell receptor beta chain was recorded in a study of PD-L1 blockade in urothelial cancer. The CDR3 extends over 14 amino acids. Germline CDR1 is MNHEY and CDR2 is SVGAGI. The V gene end was trimmed by 5 bases and the J gene end by 4 bases; junction bases not matched to a gene: 6. Noted time point: peripheral blood 6 weeks after treatment start. The assay was immunoSEQ multiplex PCR, and TCRdb's table has in-frame clones only and misses some. The sample includes about 45,000 clones, roughly 86% of them seen just once. The sequence derives from a man aged 55 to 70 with urothelial cancer. The specimen was PBMCs, collected around atezolizumab (anti-PD-L1) treatment. The V and J genes are TRBV6-5 and TRBJ1-2, with TRBD1 matching 8 bases. Written as DNA, the CDR3 is TGTGCCAGCAGTCTCCTCGGGACAGGCTATGGCTACACCTTC. This translates into CASSLLGTGYGYTF.